These 23 T cell receptor beta chains were all obtained from the same sample, sequenced in a study of cytomegalovirus exposure and HLA in healthy donors. The PCR employed 60 Vbeta primers together with 13 Jbeta primers. Produced via immunoSEQ multiplex PCR; TCRdb's table is partial and in-frame only. The repertoire holds around 100,000 clones, with approximately 79% as singletons. The sequenced material came from PBMCs. The receptor set was obtained from a man aged 50 to 60 in good health and CMV-seropositive.

This clone was observed a single time. This chain connects TRBV6-5 to TRBJ2-7; weak D call: TRBD2 (5 bases). The CDR3 extends over 14 amino acids. Germline V gene data show CDR1 as MNHEY and CDR2 as SVGAGI. With 5 bases removed from V and 2 bases from J, the gap between germline ends came to 13 bases. DNA of the CDR3: TGTGCCAGCAGTCGGGAATATCGTACCTACGAGCAGTACTTC. Its translation is CASSREYRTYEQYF.

The chain is built from TRBV5-6 and TRBJ2-5; 8 bases line up with TRBD1. CDR3 length equals 15 residues. Per the germline V gene, CDR1 is SGHDT and CDR2 is YYEEEE. The V and J ends lost 7 bases and 1 base, in that order; junction bases with no gene match: 9. CDR3 nucleotides: TGTGCCAGCCCGCTATCCGGACAGGGCCAAGAGACCCAGTACTTC. Its translation is CASPLSGQGQETQYF.

This clone was counted between two and nine times. The chain is built from TRBV5-4 and TRBJ2-7, with D uncertain. The germline gives CDR1 SGHNT, CDR2 YYREEE (reference sequence). The germline V and J ends were trimmed by 4 bases and 0 bases, with 14 bases remaining between them. CDR3 length: 15 residues. Here the CDR3 DNA reads TGTGCCAGCAGCATGGGCACCCTGAGCTCCTACGAGCAGTACTTC. This sequence encodes CASSMGTLSSYEQYF.

This chain links TRBV9 with TRBJ2-2; possible D gene TRBD2, 6 bases. Trimming removed 5 bases from V and 0 bases from J, with 17 bases in between. CDR3 length equals 17 residues. Germline V CDR1 and CDR2: SGDLS, YYNGEE. The CDR3 loop is CASSPRGGTPNTGELFF. CDR3 DNA: TGTGCCAGCAGTCCGAGGGGCGGGACTCCGAACACCGGGGAGCTGTTTTTT. Variable domain in full (rest from reference TRBV9 and TRBJ2-2): DSGVTQTPKHLITATGQRVTLRCSPRSGDLSVYWYQQSLDQGLQFLIQYYNGEERAKGNILERFSAQQFPDLHSELNLSSLELGDSALYFCASSPRGGTPNTGELFFGEGSRLTVL.

The chain is built from TRBV9 and TRBJ1-5; tentatively, D is TRBD1 (6 bases). This CDR3 contains 15 residues. Germline assignment: CDR1 SGDLS and CDR2 YYNGEE. Trimming stripped 0 bases from V and 7 bases from J, with 14 bases between. CDR3 nucleotide sequence: TGTGCCAGCAGCGTAGGGGGGGGCGTTGGACAGCCCCAGCATTTT. Encoded protein: CASSVGGGVGQPQHF.

The chain joins TRBV7-9 to TRBJ2-5; TRBD1 might be the D (6 bases). This CDR3 has 14 amino acids. Germline CDR1 reads SEHNR; CDR2 reads FQNEAQ (reference sequence). The V and J ends lost 5 bases and 5 bases respectively, with 15 bases between them. CDR3 residues: CASSPTTGFETQYF. In DNA, the CDR3 is TGTGCCAGCAGCCCAACAACAGGGTTCGAGACCCAGTACTTC.

This chain joins TRBV6-5 and TRBJ1-1; possibly TRBD1 for D (6 bases). V was pared by 6 bases and J by 1 base, with 9 bases between. The CDR3 is 13 residues long. Germline CDR1 reads MNHEY; CDR2 reads SVGAGI. CDR3 sequence: CASSRQENTEAFF. The DNA for the CDR3 is TGTGCCAGCAGCCGACAGGAGAACACTGAAGCTTTCTTT.

Written as DNA, the CDR3 is TGCGCCAGCAGCACTAATCAGGGGGCAGCCAAAAACATTCAGTACTTC. Protein sequence: CASSTNQGAAKNIQYF. The rearrangement joins TRBV4-1 to TRBJ2-4; 8 bases are shared with TRBD1. This CDR3 is built from 16 residues. Trimming took 5 bases from V and 0 from J; bases not matched to a gene: 6. Germline loops: CDR1 MGHRA, CDR2 YSYEKL.

The V call is TRBV27, the J call TRBJ2-7, with 8 bases aligning to TRBD2. V shed 2 bases and J 6 bases; nucleotides not matched to a gene: 12. Germline V gene sequence: CDR1 MNHEY, CDR2 SMNVEV (reference sequence). This CDR3 comprises 16 residues. CDR3 sequence: CASSLEGLGTRSEQYF. CDR3 nucleotides: TGTGCCAGCAGTTTAGAGGGATTAGGGACTAGAAGCGAGCAGTACTTC.

This chain uses TRBV6-5 with TRBJ1-3; no definite D call. V lost 0 bases and J 0 bases, leaving 6 bases between the germline ends. This CDR3 has 15 amino acids. Germline loops: CDR1 MNHEY, CDR2 SVGAGI. The CDR3 nucleotides read TGTGCCAGCAGTTACTCGGACTTCTCTGGAAACACCATATATTTT. Encoded protein: CASSYSDFSGNTIYF.

For the CDR3, the DNA is TGTGCCAGCAGGCCCGGGACAGGGAACTTCGGCGGGGCCAACGTCCTGACTTTC. Protein product: CASRPGTGNFGGANVLTF. J is TRBJ2-6 and V is TRBV7-2; 9 nucleotides line up with TRBD1. The CDR3 has 18 amino acids. In germline, CDR1 is SGHTA, CDR2 FQGNSA. Trimming took 6 bases from V and 4 from J; bases not matched to a gene: 13.

This clone has just a few counts. The rearrangement joins TRBV29-1 to TRBJ1-2, with 11 nucleotides matching TRBD1. Looked up from germline, CDR1 is SQVTM and CDR2 is ANQGSEA. This CDR3 spans 13 amino acids. V shed 3 bases, J shed 7 bases, and the junction held 4 bases outside the gene matches. The DNA for the CDR3 is TGCAGCGTTGACCTGGGACAGGGGGTTGGCTACACCTTC. It encodes CSVDLGQGVGYTF.

This chain uses TRBV11-2 with TRBJ1-2; D remains ambiguous. The CDR3 runs to 13 residues. Trimming left V 1 base short and J 0 bases short, with 3 bases between. Germline V gene lookup returns CDR1 SGHAT and CDR2 FQNNGV. The CDR3 spells CASSLATNYGYTF. The CDR3 coding sequence is TGTGCCAGCAGCTTAGCTACTAACTATGGCTACACCTTC.

The V call is TRBV28, the J call TRBJ1-5; D remains unclear. The V end was cut by 3 bases, the J end by 3 bases, with 9 bases between. Per the germline V gene, CDR1 is MDHEN and CDR2 is SYDVKM. CDR3 length: 14 amino acids. The chain's CDR3 is CASSLRQLNQPQHF. The CDR3 DNA sequence: TGTGCCAGCAGTTTGAGGCAGCTCAATCAGCCCCAGCATTTT.

This chain uses TRBV7-3 with TRBJ2-7, with 8 bases fitting TRBD1. The CDR3 runs to 13 residues. Unmatched junction bases numbered 5, after V lost 5 bases and J lost 5 bases. Germline V gives CDR1 SGHTA, CDR2 FQGTGA. CDR3 DNA sequence: TGTGCCAGCAGCCGGGACAGGAGACACGAGCAGTACTTC. Translation gives CASSRDRRHEQYF.

The chain carries TRBV27 and TRBJ2-7; 7 bases are shared with TRBD1. The CDR3 contains 16 residues. The germline CDR1 and CDR2 sequences are MNHEY and SMNVEV (reference sequence). With V trimmed by 2 bases and J by 2 bases, 9 bases remained unmatched. In DNA, the CDR3 is TGTGCCAGCAGTTTAAAGTCCGACAGGGCGACCTACGAGCAGTACTTC. It is translated as CASSLKSDRATYEQYF.

The chain recombines TRBV27 with TRBJ1-6; 9 nucleotides line up with TRBD1. Germline CDR1 is MNHEY and CDR2 is SMNVEV (reference sequence). The CDR3 totals 15 residues. V dropped 6 bases and J dropped 7; count of bases not matched to a gene: 7. The CDR3 DNA is TGTGCCAGCAGGCCCGGGACAGGGTCCAATTCACCCCTCCACTTT. Translation gives CASRPGTGSNSPLHF.

This chain joins TRBV6-1 and TRBJ1-2; D perhaps matches TRBD1 (5 bases). Deletions cut 7 bases from V and 4 bases from J, with 16 bases between. This CDR3 region has 14 residues. Germline V gives CDR1 MNHNS, CDR2 SASEGT. CDR3: CASNSRGEFYGYTF. CDR3 DNA sequence: TGTGCCAGCAATTCACGGGGGGAATTCTATGGCTACACCTTC.

The chain employs TRBV6-1 and TRBJ1-5; 9 positions agree with TRBD1. CDR1 and CDR2 from the germline V gene are MNHNS and SASEGT. The CDR3 has 15 residues. The V and J ends lost 5 bases and 6 bases, in that order; junction bases with no gene match: 8. The CDR3 DNA is TGTGCCAGCAGTAACAGGGGGCCAAGCGGTCAGCCCCAGCATTTT. Protein product: CASSNRGPSGQPQHF.

The chain is built from TRBV30 and TRBJ2-5, with 7 bases lining up with TRBD2. The V gene's germline CDR1 is GTSNPN and CDR2 SVGIG (reference sequence). The CDR3 has 15 residues. J was trimmed by 4 bases and V by 3 bases; bases with no gene match: 11. The CDR3 DNA is TGTGCCTGGAGCGTCTCAGCGGGACTTACAGAGACCCAGTACTTC. Translating gives CAWSVSAGLTETQYF.

This clone was seen only a few times. V gene TRBV6-6 combines with J gene TRBJ2-7; D possibly corresponds to TRBD2 (5 bases). CDR1 and CDR2 (germline): MNHNY, SVGAGI (reference sequence). Trimming removed 6 bases from V and 4 bases from J, with 16 bases in between. There are 14 residues in the CDR3. CDR3 sequence reads: CASSPRAGRYEQYF. DNA of the CDR3: TGTGCCAGCAGCCCGAGGGCGGGCCGATACGAGCAGTACTTC.

The chain uses TRBV30 and TRBJ2-7; D is undetermined. This CDR3 has 12 residues. V shed 3 bases and J shed 0 bases, with 6 bases lying between them. CDR1 is GTSNPN, CDR2 SVGIG, per germline (reference sequence). The CDR3 is CAWSLSSYEQYF. CDR3 bases: TGTGCCTGGAGCCTCTCCTCCTACGAGCAGTACTTC.

The CDR3 protein is CASRETVNTEAFF. CDR3 DNA sequence: TGTGCCAGCAGGGAAACAGTGAACACTGAAGCTTTCTTT. J is TRBJ1-1 and V is TRBV6-1; no clear D gene. Germline V gene lookup returns CDR1 MNHNS and CDR2 SASEGT. Deletions cut 6 bases from V and 0 bases from J, with 8 bases between. This CDR3 is built from 13 residues.